The entry below gives a single T cell receptor beta chain sequence along with its context. Its antigen is still unknown. This entry is derived from a study of follicular helper T cells after annual influenza vaccination. Study-wide findings and caveats: Only 10-20% of analyzed cells yielded productive TCRB sequences. Undersampling of larger non-cTfh compartments could not be excluded.

V lost 6 bases, J lost 0 bases, and 6 bases stayed unmatched. In germline, CDR1 is SNHLY, CDR2 FYNNEI. The length of the CDR3 is 15 residues. Time point described: 2015-2016 season, 7 days after influenza vaccination. Vaccine contraindications, substance abuse, HIV/AIDS, active malignancy and active illness excluded donors. The method was immunoSEQ multiplex PCR; TCRdb's version includes in-frame clones alone and lacks a portion of them. This table has about 7,100 clones, around 80% appearing once. This clonotype was sampled from an adult who received the influenza vaccine. The chain uses TRBV2 and TRBJ1-2; 8 positions match TRBD1. This specimen consisted of CXCR5- memory CD4+ T cells sorted from blood, obtained 7 days after influenza vaccination. DNA of the CDR3: TGTGCCAGCAGGGAACGGACAGGGACTAACTATGGCTACACCTTC. This gives the protein CASRERTGTNYGYTF.